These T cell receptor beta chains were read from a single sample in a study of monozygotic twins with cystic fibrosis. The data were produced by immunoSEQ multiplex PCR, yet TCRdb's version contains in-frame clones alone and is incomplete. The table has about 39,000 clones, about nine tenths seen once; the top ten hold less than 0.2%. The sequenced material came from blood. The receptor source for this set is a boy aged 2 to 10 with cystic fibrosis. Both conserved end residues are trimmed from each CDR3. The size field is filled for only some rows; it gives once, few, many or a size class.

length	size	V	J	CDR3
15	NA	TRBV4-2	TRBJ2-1	ASSQVGTVLDHNEQF
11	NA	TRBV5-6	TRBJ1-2	ASSFGRTGGYT
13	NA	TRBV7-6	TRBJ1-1	ASSLPAQGGSEAF
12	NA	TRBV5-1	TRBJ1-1	ASSLGRLNTEAF
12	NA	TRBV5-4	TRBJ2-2	ASSLARFTGELF
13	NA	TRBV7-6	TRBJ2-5	ASSQSGTNQETQY
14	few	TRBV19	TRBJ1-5	ASSIRPGQEIQPQH
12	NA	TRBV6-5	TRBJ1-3	ASKNHLSGNTIY
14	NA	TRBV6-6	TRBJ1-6	ASRDSDRGFGSPLH
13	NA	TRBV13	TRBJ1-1	ASSLEVNMNTEAF
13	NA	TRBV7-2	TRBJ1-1	ASSLRTDFNTEAF
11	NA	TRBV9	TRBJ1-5	ASSAGRDQPQH
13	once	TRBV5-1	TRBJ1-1	ASSLRQRPLTEAF
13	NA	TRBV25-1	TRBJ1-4	ASSETGRSNEKLF
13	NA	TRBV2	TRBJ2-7	ASSERAGYSYEQY
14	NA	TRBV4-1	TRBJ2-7	ASSQDGLEQFYEQY
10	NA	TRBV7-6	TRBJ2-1	ASSSNYNEQF
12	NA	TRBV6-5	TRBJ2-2	ASRPVASTGELF
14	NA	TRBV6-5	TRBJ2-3	ASSYSASGDKDTQY
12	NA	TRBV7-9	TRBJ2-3	ASSLRGGTDTQY
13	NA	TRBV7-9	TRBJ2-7	ASSSPGPGQPFWY
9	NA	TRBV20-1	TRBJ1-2	SAPRSDGYT
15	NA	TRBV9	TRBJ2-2	ASSPFNGQGRIGELF
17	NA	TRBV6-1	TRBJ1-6	ASSVLIPGASSYNSPLH
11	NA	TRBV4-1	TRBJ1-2	ASSQDGAHGYT
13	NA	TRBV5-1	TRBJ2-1	ASSLGQGGYNEQF
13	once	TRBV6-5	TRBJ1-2	ASSYSIRGGDGYT
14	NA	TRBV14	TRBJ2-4	ASSQASGGAKNIQY
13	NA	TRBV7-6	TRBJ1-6	ASSLGGRGDSPLH
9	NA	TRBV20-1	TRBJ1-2	SARETDGYT
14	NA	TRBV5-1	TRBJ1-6	ASSLALSSYNSPLH
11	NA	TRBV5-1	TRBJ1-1	ASSTSGSTEAF
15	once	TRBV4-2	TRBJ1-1	ASSQPGTGVVEAEAF
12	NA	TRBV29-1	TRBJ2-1	SVDLGGSYNEQF
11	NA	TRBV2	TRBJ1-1	ASRGPGNTEAF
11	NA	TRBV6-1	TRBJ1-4	ASNRGGAEKLF
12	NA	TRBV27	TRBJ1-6	ASTTTTGNSPLH
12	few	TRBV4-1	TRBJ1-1	ASSPEGLDTEAF
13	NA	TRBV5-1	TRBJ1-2	ASRPEPTGNYGYT
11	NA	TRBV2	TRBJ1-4	ASSELNHEKLF
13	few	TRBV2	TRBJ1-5	ASSQSGLSNQPQH
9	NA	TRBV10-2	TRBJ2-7	ASSKTSVQY
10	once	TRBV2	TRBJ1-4	ASTGTNEKLF
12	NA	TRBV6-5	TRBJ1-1	ASNPGGGRTEAF
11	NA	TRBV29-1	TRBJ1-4	SVGGGVGEKLF
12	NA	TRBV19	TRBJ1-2	ASTLRNRNYGYT
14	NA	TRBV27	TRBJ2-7	ASSTSSTGLSYEQY
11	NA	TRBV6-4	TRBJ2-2	ASSGGDTGELF
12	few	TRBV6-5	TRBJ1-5	ASSFTGLSQPQH